Given below is one T cell receptor (beta chain) in context. Its cognate antigen is unknown. The data were obtained in a study of T cells after yellow fever vaccination. Study-wide findings and caveats: There was a possibility that FACS-sorted repertoires contained abundant clonotypes contaminating from the bulk population.

TCR cDNA, made by 5'RACE template switching, carried an added universal primer site and UMIs. In TCRdb, the 5' RACE reads were re-called with MiXCR into one record per CDR3 protein. Of around 360,000 distinct CDR3 sequences listed, approximately 10% were seen once; the top ten hold more than 15%. V shed 3 bases, J shed 4 bases, and the junction held 9 bases outside the gene matches. The germline V gene encodes CDR1 MGHRA and CDR2 YSYEKL. This CDR3 has 16 amino acids. The sequence was collected from a man between 18 and 35 years old who received the YFV17D yellow fever vaccine. The V and J genes are TRBV4-1 and TRBJ2-3, with 8 bases that match TRBD1. The sequencing here drew on PBMCs, taken on the day of the first yellow fever vaccination. The CDR3 DNA sequence: TGCGCCAGCAGCCAGTTCCAGGGGGCAAGCCCAGATACGCAGTATTTT. Its protein product is CASSQFQGASPDTQYF.